The next 2 T cell receptor beta chains were all read from a single sample in a study of T cells in Graves' hyperthyroidism and ophthalmopathy. What was amplified from RNA transcripts were TCR beta CDR3 regions. Carried out on the TCR CDR3, a first-round RT-PCR used the HTBI primer set. From the multiplex PCR reads, TCRdb called clonotypes with MiXCR, one entry per CDR3 protein. The sample carries roughly 290,000 distinct CDR3 sequences, 15% to 20% recorded once. What was sequenced was blood. Receptors were obtained from a woman in her sixties or seventies with Graves' ophthalmopathy.

This clonotype was counted many times. The V and J genes are TRBV28 and TRBJ2-7; a weak D match, TRBD2 (6 bases). The CDR3 is 15 residues long. V gave up 0 bases and J gave up 0 bases, with 9 bases separating them. The germline CDR1 and CDR2 sequences are MDHEN and SYDVKM. CDR3 DNA: TGTGCCAGCAGTTTATGGGCGGGGAACTCCTACGAGCAGTACTTC. As protein: CASSLWAGNSYEQYF.

At least ten counts were recorded for this clonotype. V is TRBV6-1 and J is TRBJ2-5; 8 nucleotides align to TRBD1. In germline, CDR1 is MNHNS, CDR2 SASEGT. V trimming: 6 bases; J trimming: 4 bases; junction bases outside the gene matches: 10. The CDR3 runs to 15 residues. For the CDR3, the DNA is TGTGCCAGCAGACTCACCCAGGGGGCAGGAGAGACCCAGTACTTC. Protein: CASRLTQGAGETQYF.